This TCR beta chain was sequenced during a study of T cells in localized non-small cell lung cancer. Study-level findings and limits: Uninvolved adjacent lung had the highest recorded T cell clonality, with tumor below it. In adjacent lung, a median around 50 of the top 100 tumor clones were found. The tumor had only one region sequenced, so heterogeneity remains possible. Higher blood T cell density went with longer overall survival.

Sequencing used immunoSEQ multiplex PCR; TCRdb keeps in-frame clones, though not all of them. The table lists around 140,000 clones, 89% of them singletons. To note about this clone: What it binds is unknown.

V was clipped by 0 bases and J by 5 bases; unmatched bases: 3. The germline CDR1 and CDR2 sequences are SQVTM and ANQGSEA. The CDR3 extends over 15 amino acids. The TCR comes from a female donor older than 55 with stage I lung adenocarcinoma. The chain joins TRBV29-1 to TRBJ1-4; 10 bases map to TRBD1. This sample comprised peripheral blood, obtained before any cancer treatment. The CDR3 region has the DNA TGCAGCGTTGAAGACTGGGGACAGGGGAATGAAAAACTGTTTTTT. Its protein product is CSVEDWGQGNEKLFF.